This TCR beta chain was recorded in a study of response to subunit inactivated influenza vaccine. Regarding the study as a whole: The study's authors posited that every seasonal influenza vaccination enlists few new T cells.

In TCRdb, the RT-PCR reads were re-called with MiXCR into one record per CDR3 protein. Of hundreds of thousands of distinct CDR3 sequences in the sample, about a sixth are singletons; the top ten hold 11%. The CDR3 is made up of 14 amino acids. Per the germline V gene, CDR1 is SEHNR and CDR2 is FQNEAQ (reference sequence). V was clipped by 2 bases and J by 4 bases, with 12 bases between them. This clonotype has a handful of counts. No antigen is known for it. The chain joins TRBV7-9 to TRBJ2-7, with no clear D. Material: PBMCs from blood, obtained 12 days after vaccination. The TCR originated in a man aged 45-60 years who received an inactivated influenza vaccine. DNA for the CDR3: TGTGCCAGCAGCTTAACCCAAGGCGGATACGAGCAGTACTTC. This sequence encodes CASSLTQGGYEQYF.